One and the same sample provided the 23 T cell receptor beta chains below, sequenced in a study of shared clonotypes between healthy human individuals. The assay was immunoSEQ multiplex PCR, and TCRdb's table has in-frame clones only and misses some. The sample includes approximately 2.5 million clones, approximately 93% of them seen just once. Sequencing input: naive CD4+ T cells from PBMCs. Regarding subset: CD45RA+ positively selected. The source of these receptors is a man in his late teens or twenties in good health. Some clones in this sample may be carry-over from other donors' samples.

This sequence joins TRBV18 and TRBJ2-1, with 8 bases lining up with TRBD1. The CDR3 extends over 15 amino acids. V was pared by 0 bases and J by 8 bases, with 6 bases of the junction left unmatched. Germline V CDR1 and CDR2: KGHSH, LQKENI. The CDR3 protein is CASSPPRQGLDEQFF. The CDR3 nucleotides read TGTGCCAGCTCACCACCGAGACAGGGGCTGGATGAGCAGTTCTTC.

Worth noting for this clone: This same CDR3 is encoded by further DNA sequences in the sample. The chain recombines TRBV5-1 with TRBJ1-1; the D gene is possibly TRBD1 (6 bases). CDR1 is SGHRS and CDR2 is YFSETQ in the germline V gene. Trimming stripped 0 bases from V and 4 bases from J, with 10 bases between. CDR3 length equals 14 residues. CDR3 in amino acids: CASSLAPGATEAFF. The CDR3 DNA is TGCGCCAGCAGCTTGGCGCCAGGGGCCACTGAAGCTTTCTTT.

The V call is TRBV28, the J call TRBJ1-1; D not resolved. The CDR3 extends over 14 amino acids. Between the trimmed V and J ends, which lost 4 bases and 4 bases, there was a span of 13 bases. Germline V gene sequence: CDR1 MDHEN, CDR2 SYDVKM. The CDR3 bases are TGTGCCAGCAGTTCAGAGGGCGCGAGCACTGAAGCTTTCTTT. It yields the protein CASSSEGASTEAFF.

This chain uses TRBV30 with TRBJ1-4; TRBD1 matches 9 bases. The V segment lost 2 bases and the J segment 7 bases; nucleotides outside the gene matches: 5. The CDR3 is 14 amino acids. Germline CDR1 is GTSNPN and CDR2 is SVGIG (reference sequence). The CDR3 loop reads CAWSQGQGSEKLFF. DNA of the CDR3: TGTGCCTGGAGTCAGGGACAGGGCAGTGAAAAACTGTTTTTT.

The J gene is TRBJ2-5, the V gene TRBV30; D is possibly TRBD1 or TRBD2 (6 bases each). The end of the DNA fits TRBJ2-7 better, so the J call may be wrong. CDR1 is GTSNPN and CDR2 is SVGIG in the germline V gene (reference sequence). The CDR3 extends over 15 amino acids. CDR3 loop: CAWSPTGGAAYEQYF. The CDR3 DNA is TGTGCCTGGAGTCCCACCGGGGGCGCGGCCTACGAGCAGTACTTC.

The CDR3 spells CASSGTVNTGELFF. Here the CDR3 DNA reads TGTGCCAGCAGCGGGACAGTAAACACCGGGGAGCTGTTTTTT. The chain carries TRBV27 and TRBJ2-2; TRBD1 agrees at 7 bases. Germline trimming cut 6 bases from V and 2 bases from J; bases unmatched to any gene: 3. This CDR3 has 14 residues. CDR1 MNHEY and CDR2 SMNVEV come from the germline V gene (reference sequence).

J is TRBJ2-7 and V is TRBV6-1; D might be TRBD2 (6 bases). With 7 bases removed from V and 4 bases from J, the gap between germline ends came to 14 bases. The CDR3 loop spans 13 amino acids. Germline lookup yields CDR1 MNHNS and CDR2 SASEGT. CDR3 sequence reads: CASNMGLSYEQYF. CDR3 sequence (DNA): TGTGCCAGCAATATGGGACTTTCTTACGAGCAGTACTTC.

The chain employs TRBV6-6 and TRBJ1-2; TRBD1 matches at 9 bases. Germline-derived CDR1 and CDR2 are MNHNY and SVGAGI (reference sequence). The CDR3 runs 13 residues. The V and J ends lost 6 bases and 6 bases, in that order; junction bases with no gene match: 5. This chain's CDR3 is CASRTGGSDGYTF. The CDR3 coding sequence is TGTGCCAGCAGAACAGGGGGCTCGGATGGCTACACCTTC.

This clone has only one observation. The CDR3 loop is CASSLFLDPTGIENTEAFF. The CDR3, as DNA: TGTGCCAGCAGCTTATTCTTGGACCCGACAGGGATCGAGAACACTGAAGCTTTCTTT. The chain carries TRBV7-3 and TRBJ1-1; TRBD1 matches at 7 bases. CDR1 SGHTA and CDR2 FQGTGA come from the germline V gene. The CDR3 length is 19 residues. V gave up 2 bases and J gave up 1 base; unmatched junction bases: 16.

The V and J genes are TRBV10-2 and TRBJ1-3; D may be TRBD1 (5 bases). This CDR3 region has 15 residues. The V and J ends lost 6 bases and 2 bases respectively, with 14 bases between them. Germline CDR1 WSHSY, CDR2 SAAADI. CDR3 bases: TGCGCCAGCAGGCCCGGGACGGATCCTGGAAACACCATATATTTT. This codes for CASRPGTDPGNTIYF.

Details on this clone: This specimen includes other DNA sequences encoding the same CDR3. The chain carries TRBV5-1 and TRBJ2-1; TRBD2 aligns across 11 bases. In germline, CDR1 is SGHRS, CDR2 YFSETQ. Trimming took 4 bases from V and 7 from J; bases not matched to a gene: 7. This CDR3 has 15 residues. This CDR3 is CASSIGLAGGNEQFF. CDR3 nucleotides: TGCGCCAGCAGCATCGGACTAGCGGGTGGGAATGAGCAGTTCTTC.

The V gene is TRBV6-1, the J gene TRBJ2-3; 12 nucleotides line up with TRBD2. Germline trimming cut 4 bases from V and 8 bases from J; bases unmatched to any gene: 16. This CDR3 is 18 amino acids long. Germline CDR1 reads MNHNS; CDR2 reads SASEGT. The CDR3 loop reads CASSALPTSGRSGGTQYF. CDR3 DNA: TGTGCCAGCAGTGCCCTACCCACTAGCGGGAGGTCCGGGGGTACGCAGTATTTT.

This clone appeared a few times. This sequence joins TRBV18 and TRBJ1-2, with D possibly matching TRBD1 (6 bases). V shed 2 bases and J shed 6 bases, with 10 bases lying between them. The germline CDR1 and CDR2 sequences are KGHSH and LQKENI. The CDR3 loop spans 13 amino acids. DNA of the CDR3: TGTGCCAGCTCACCAAACGGGGGCGATGGCTACACCTTC. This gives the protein CASSPNGGDGYTF.

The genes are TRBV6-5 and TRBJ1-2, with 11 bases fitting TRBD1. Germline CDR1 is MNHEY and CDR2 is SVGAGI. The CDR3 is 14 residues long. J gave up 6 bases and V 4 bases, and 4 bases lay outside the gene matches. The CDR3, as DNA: TGTGCCAGCAGTTTAGAGGGACAGGGGGATGGCTACACCTTC. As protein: CASSLEGQGDGYTF.

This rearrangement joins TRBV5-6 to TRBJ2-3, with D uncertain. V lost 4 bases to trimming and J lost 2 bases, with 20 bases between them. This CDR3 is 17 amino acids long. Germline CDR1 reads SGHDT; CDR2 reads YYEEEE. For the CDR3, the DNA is TGTGCCAGCAGCCGTGGACCTCGGCATGGGGACACAGATACGCAGTATTTT. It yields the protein CASSRGPRHGDTDTQYF. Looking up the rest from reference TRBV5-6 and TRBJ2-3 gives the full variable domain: DAGVTQSPTHLIKTRGQQVTLRCSPKSGHDTVSWYQQALGQGPQFIFQYYEEEERQRGNFPDRFSGHQFPNYSSELNVNALLLGDSALYLCASSRGPRHGDTDTQYFGPGTRLTVL.

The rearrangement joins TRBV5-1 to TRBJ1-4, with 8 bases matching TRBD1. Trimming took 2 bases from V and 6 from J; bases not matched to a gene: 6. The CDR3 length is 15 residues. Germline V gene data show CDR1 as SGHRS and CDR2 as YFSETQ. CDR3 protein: CASSFRGRGYEKLFF. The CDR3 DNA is TGCGCCAGCAGCTTCAGGGGGCGTGGATATGAAAAACTGTTTTTT.

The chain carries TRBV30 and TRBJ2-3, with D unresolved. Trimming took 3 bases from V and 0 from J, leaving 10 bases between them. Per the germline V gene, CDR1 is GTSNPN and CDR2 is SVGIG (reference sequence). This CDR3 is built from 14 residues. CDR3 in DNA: TGTGCCTGGAGGTGGGGTCCTAGCACAGATACGCAGTATTTT. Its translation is CAWRWGPSTDTQYF.

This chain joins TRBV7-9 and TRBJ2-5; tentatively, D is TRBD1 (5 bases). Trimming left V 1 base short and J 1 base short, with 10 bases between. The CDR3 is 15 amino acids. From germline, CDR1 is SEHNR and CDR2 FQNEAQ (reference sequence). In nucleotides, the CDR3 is TGTGCCAGCAGCTTAGGGGGCCCTATCCAAGAGACCCAGTACTTC. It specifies CASSLGGPIQETQYF.

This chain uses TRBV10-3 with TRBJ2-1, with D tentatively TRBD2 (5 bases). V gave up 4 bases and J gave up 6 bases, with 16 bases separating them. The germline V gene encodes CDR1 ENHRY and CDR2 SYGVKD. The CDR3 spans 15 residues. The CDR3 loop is CAISGTIGSSNEQFF. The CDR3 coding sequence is TGTGCCATCAGTGGGACCATAGGGAGTTCCAATGAGCAGTTCTTC.

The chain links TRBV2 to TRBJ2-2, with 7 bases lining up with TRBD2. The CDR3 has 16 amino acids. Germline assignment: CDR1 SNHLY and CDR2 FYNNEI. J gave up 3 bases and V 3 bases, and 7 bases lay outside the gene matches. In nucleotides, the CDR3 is TGTGCCAGCAGTGATGGGAGGGAGTGGGACACCGGGGAGCTGTTTTTT. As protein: CASSDGREWDTGELFF.

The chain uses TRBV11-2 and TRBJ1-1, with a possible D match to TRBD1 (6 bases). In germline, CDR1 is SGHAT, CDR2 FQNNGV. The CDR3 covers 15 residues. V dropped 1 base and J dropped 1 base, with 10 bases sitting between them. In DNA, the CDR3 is TGTGCCAGCAGCTTAGCCCCGACAGGGAACACTGAAGCTTTCTTT. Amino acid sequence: CASSLAPTGNTEAFF.

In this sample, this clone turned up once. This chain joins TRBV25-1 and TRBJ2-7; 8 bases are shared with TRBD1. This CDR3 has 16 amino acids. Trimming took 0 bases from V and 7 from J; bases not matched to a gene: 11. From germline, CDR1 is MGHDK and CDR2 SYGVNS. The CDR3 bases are TGTGCCAGCAGTGAATATGCGGGCCAGGGGGCTGGAGAGCAGTACTTC. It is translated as CASSEYAGQGAGEQYF.

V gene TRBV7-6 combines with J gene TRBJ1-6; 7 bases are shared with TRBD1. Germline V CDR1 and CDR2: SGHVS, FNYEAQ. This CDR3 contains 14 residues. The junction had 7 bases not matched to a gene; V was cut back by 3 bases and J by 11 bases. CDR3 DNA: TGTGCCAGCAGCTTTGGACAGGTTCAAACACCCCTCCACTTT. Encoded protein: CASSFGQVQTPLHF.